These 26 T cell receptor beta chains were all obtained from the same sample, sequenced in a study of shared clonotypes between healthy human individuals. TCRdb's copy holds only in-frame clones and misses some; the assay was immunoSEQ multiplex PCR. The sample consists of 2 million to 3 million clones, 93% of them appearing once. The sample taken for sequencing was naive CD4+ T cells from PBMCs. Subset specified: CD45RA+ positively selected. The receptors were gathered from a young man in good health. Some clones in this sample may be carry-over from other donors' samples.

Concerning this clone: Other DNA sequences of this sample code for an identical CDR3. The rearrangement joins TRBV5-4 to TRBJ2-7; 7 bases are a match to TRBD1. CDR1 is SGHNT, CDR2 YYREEE, per germline (reference sequence). V lost 2 bases to trimming and J lost 1 base; unmatched junction nucleotides: 6. The CDR3 runs 15 residues. The DNA for the CDR3 is TGTGCCAGCAGCTTAGCAGGGGGTATTTCCTACGAGCAGTACTTC. This codes for CASSLAGGISYEQYF. Based on the CDR3 plus reference TRBV5-4 and TRBJ2-7, the full variable domain is ETGVTQSPTHLIKTRGQQVTLRCSSQSGHNTVSWYQQALGQGPQFIFQYYREEENGRGNFPPRFSGLQFPNYSSELNVNALELDDSALYLCASSLAGGISYEQYFGPGTRLTVT.

J is TRBJ1-1 and V is TRBV19; D is undetermined. The CDR3 contains 14 residues. Germline CDR1 is LNHDA and CDR2 is SQIVND (reference sequence). V lost 5 bases to trimming and J lost 4 bases, with 14 bases between them. The CDR3 protein is CASSPLRTGTEAFF. CDR3 sequence (DNA): TGTGCCAGTAGTCCCCTCAGGACTGGCACTGAAGCTTTCTTT.

The V call is TRBV27, the J call TRBJ2-7; D might be TRBD1 (6 bases). V lost 3 bases and J lost 3, with 12 bases in between. CDR1 MNHEY and CDR2 SMNVEV come from the germline V gene (reference sequence). CDR3 size: 14 residues. The CDR3: CASSLQGKGYEQYF. The CDR3 bases are TGTGCCAGCAGTTTGCAGGGGAAAGGCTACGAGCAGTACTTC.

The chain uses TRBV7-3 and TRBJ2-2, with unresolved D. Germline lookup yields CDR1 SGHTA and CDR2 FQGTGA. CDR3 length: 15 amino acids. V was cut by 8 bases and J by 2 bases, with 15 bases left in between. The CDR3 nucleotides are TGTGCCAGCGCTCGGCGGACCTTTAACACCGGGGAGCTGTTTTTT. This sequence encodes CASARRTFNTGELFF.

This clone has only one observation. V and J are TRBV18 and TRBJ1-5; D may be TRBD1 (6 bases). The CDR3 runs 18 residues. Germline V gene sequence: CDR1 KGHSH, CDR2 LQKENI. The V and J ends lost 3 bases and 4 bases respectively, with 22 bases between them. This CDR3 reads CASSPISGARGGNQPQHF. CDR3 in DNA: TGTGCCAGCTCACCTATTTCTGGGGCGAGGGGGGGAAATCAGCCCCAGCATTTT.

CDR3 nucleotides: TGTGCCAGCAGCCCCGGGACCGGGACAGGGTACAATGAGCAGTTCTTC. This translates into CASSPGTGTGYNEQFF. The rearrangement uses TRBV5-8 and TRBJ2-1, with 9 bases lining up with TRBD1. Trimming at V came to 4 bases and at J to 4 bases, leaving 9 bases not matched to a gene. Germline assignment: CDR1 SGHTS and CDR2 YDEGEE. This CDR3 is 16 amino acids long.

V gene TRBV29-1 combines with J gene TRBJ1-1, with D unclear. The CDR3 loop spans 14 amino acids. Germline V gene sequence: CDR1 SQVTM, CDR2 ANQGSEA. V lost 3 bases, J lost 0 bases, and 11 bases lay in between. The CDR3 DNA reads TGCAGCGTTGAGACACCAAAACTGAACACTGAAGCTTTCTTT. Protein sequence: CSVETPKLNTEAFF.

V usage is TRBV11-2 and J usage is TRBJ1-2; D may be TRBD1 (6 bases). The V gene's germline CDR1 is SGHAT and CDR2 FQNNGV. Trimming shortened V by 2 bases and J by 8 bases, and 18 bases separated the two germline ends. CDR3 length: 15 amino acids. In nucleotides, the CDR3 is TGTGCCAGCAGCTTATCCTTTGGCCCAGGGGAGGGCTACACCTTC. Amino acids: CASSLSFGPGEGYTF.

This chain connects TRBV5-1 to TRBJ2-1; 7 bases fit TRBD1. The germline V gene encodes CDR1 SGHRS and CDR2 YFSETQ. The CDR3 length is 15 residues. V was clipped by 3 bases and J by 4 bases; unmatched bases: 7. This CDR3 is CASSSTQGEYNEQFF. DNA of the CDR3: TGCGCCAGCAGCTCAACCCAGGGGGAGTACAATGAGCAGTTCTTC.

The chain links TRBV7-9 to TRBJ2-5, with 11 positions matching TRBD2. CDR3 length: 16 residues. J gave up 7 bases and V 4 bases, and 11 bases lay outside the gene matches. Per the germline V gene, CDR1 is SEHNR and CDR2 is FQNEAQ (reference sequence). Here the CDR3 DNA reads TGTGCCAGCAGCTGGGGGCTAGCGGGAGGTCTGTCGACCCAGTACTTC. This sequence encodes CASSWGLAGGLSTQYF. Together with reference TRBV7-9 and TRBJ2-5, the CDR3 gives the full variable domain: DTGVSQNPRHKITKRGQNVTFRCDPISEHNRLYWYRQTLGQGPEFLTYFQNEAQLEKSRLLSDRFSAERPKGSFSTLEIQRTEQGDSAMYLCASSWGLAGGLSTQYFGPGTRLLVL.

The V gene is TRBV5-1, the J gene TRBJ2-3; a weak D match, TRBD1 (6 bases). CDR3 length equals 16 residues. Germline V CDR1 and CDR2: SGHRS, YFSETQ. Trimming removed 1 base from V and 5 bases from J, with 17 bases in between. The CDR3 DNA reads as TGCGCCAGCAGCTTGTGGGGGCCAGGGCCGGGAGATACGCAGTATTTT. Encoded protein: CASSLWGPGPGDTQYF.

The V gene is TRBV6-1, the J gene TRBJ1-1; 7 nucleotides align to TRBD1. From germline, CDR1 is MNHNS and CDR2 SASEGT. The CDR3 is 14 residues long. With V trimmed by 6 bases and J by 1 base, 5 bases remained unmatched. As DNA, the CDR3 is TGTGCCAGCAGACAACAGGGGCGGAACACTGAAGCTTTCTTT. This gives the protein CASRQQGRNTEAFF.

V gene TRBV15 combines with J gene TRBJ2-1, with D hard to call. This CDR3 contains 14 residues. V was trimmed by 1 base and J by 8 bases, leaving 12 bases between them. Germline CDR1 LNHNV, CDR2 YYDKDF (reference sequence). The CDR3 nucleotides read TGTGCCACCAGCAGAGCACTGAAGGGCCATGAGCAGTTCTTC. This codes for CATSRALKGHEQFF. Drawing the rest from reference TRBV15 and TRBJ2-1, the complete variable domain is DAMVIQNPRYQVTQFGKPVTLSCSQTLNHNVMYWYQQKSSQAPKLLFHYYDKDFNNEADTPDNFQSRRPNTSFCFLDIRSPGLGDTAMYLCATSRALKGHEQFFGPGTRLTVL.

The rearrangement uses TRBV7-6 and TRBJ2-5, with 7 bases identical to TRBD1. J was trimmed by 2 bases and V by 5 bases; bases with no gene match: 5. The CDR3 is 14 residues long. In germline, CDR1 is SGHVS, CDR2 FNYEAQ. The CDR3 DNA sequence: TGTGCCAGCAGCAAGAGACAGGGACAAGAGACCCAGTACTTC. Its translation: CASSKRQGQETQYF.

The J gene is TRBJ2-5, the V gene TRBV15, with 10 bases that match TRBD2. Matching the DNA end better, TRBJ2-7 makes the J call doubtful. Germline values: CDR1 LNHNV, CDR2 YYDKDF (reference sequence). The length of the CDR3 is 16 residues. The CDR3 is CATSRGLLAGTYEQYF. As DNA, the CDR3 is TGTGCCACCAGCAGAGGTCTACTAGCGGGGACCTACGAGCAGTACTTC.

This rearrangement joins TRBV7-9 to TRBJ1-1; a weak D match, TRBD1 (5 bases). The V end lost 2 bases, the J end lost 5 bases, and 21 bases lay between the germline ends. Germline-derived CDR1 and CDR2 are SEHNR and FQNEAQ (reference sequence). This CDR3 is built from 17 residues. CDR3 sequence reads: CASSLLPAGRTKTEAFF. For the CDR3, the DNA is TGTGCCAGCAGCTTATTGCCGGCAGGGCGGACCAAAACTGAAGCTTTCTTT.

CDR3 loop: CASSLYAGGKAEAFF. Written as DNA, the CDR3 is TGTGCCAGCAGTTTATACGCGGGGGGTAAGGCTGAAGCTTTCTTT. This chain links TRBV27 with TRBJ1-1; D is possibly TRBD1 (5 bases). V lost 1 base and J 6 bases, leaving 15 bases between the germline ends. The CDR3 runs 15 residues. Per germline, CDR1 MNHEY and CDR2 SMNVEV (reference sequence).

The table lists this clone with a few counts. The chain links TRBV18 to TRBJ2-5; 9 bases line up with TRBD1. Germline-derived CDR1 and CDR2 are KGHSH and LQKENI. The J segment lost 5 bases and the V segment lost 3 bases, leaving 7 bases of the junction unmatched. The CDR3 has 15 residues. The CDR3 loop reads CASSPGQGNWETQYF. Written as DNA, the CDR3 is TGTGCCAGCTCACCGGGACAGGGTAATTGGGAGACCCAGTACTTC.

The chain uses TRBV7-7 and TRBJ2-2; 7 nucleotides match TRBD2. J gave up 7 bases and V 2 bases, and 13 bases lay outside the gene matches. Germline V lookup: CDR1 SSHAT, CDR2 FNYEAQ (reference sequence). The CDR3 has 17 residues. CDR3 nucleotides: TGTGCCAGCAGCTTATCCCTTCGCGGGGGTATAAGCGGGGAGCTGTTTTTT. This sequence encodes CASSLSLRGGISGELFF.

The CDR3 DNA reads as TGTGCCAGCAGTTTTGGCGGGAGGGGGAACACCGGGGAGCTGTTTTTT. This encodes CASSFGGRGNTGELFF. The chain has TRBV28 and TRBJ2-2; the match to TRBD2 covers 9 bases. The CDR3 spans 16 residues. Germline lookup yields CDR1 MDHEN and CDR2 SYDVKM. V lost 3 bases and J lost 1; bases outside the gene matches: 3.

The chain carries TRBV7-2 and TRBJ1-5; tentative D call: TRBD1 (6 bases). The length of the CDR3 is 17 residues. Looked up from germline, CDR1 is SGHTA and CDR2 is FQGNSA. The germline V and J ends were trimmed by 0 bases and 2 bases, with 14 bases remaining between them. The CDR3 sequence: CASSLAGTGFRNQPQHF. The CDR3 nucleotides are TGTGCCAGCAGCTTAGCAGGAACAGGGTTTCGCAATCAGCCCCAGCATTTT. The full variable domain, its missing parts supplied by reference TRBV7-2 and TRBJ1-5, is GAGVSQSPSNKVTEKGKDVELRCDPISGHTALYWYRQSLGQGLEFLIYFQGNSAPDKSGLPSDRFSAERTGGSVSTLTIQRTQQEDSAVYLCASSLAGTGFRNQPQHFGDGTRLSIL.

The chain is built from TRBV7-2 and TRBJ2-3; D gene uncertain. The germline CDR1 and CDR2 sequences are SGHTA and FQGNSA. The CDR3 has 14 amino acids. With 4 bases removed from V and 3 bases from J, the gap between germline ends came to 11 bases. CDR3 sequence: CASSSRARTDTQYF. The CDR3 bases are TGTGCCAGCAGCTCCCGGGCCCGAACAGATACGCAGTATTTT.

Regarding this clone: At the DNA level, this CDR3 is encoded by other sequences in the same sample as well. The chain uses TRBV5-1 and TRBJ2-5, with D tentatively TRBD1 (5 bases). The ends were cut back, 0 bases at V and 5 bases at J, with 11 bases in the middle. Per the germline V gene, CDR1 is SGHRS and CDR2 is YFSETQ. This CDR3 is built from 14 residues. CDR3 loop: CASSLEGPAETQYF. The CDR3 DNA reads TGCGCCAGCAGCTTGGAGGGGCCGGCCGAGACCCAGTACTTC.

The gene calls are TRBV28 and TRBJ1-2; D possibly corresponds to TRBD1 (5 bases). CDR3 length equals 14 residues. Per the germline V gene, CDR1 is MDHEN and CDR2 is SYDVKM. Deletions cut 2 bases from V and 6 bases from J, with 13 bases between. For the CDR3, the DNA is TGTGCCAGCAGTTTACGCTGGGGGGTTAATGGCTACACCTTC. Translating gives CASSLRWGVNGYTF.

The chain links TRBV5-1 to TRBJ2-7; no firm D call. The length of the CDR3 is 14 residues. Trimming left V 4 bases short and J 4 bases short, with 15 bases between. Germline CDR1 reads SGHRS; CDR2 reads YFSETQ. As DNA, the CDR3 is TGCGCCAGCAGCCTAGGACCCTATGGGTACGAGCAGTACTTC. Its protein is CASSLGPYGYEQYF.

The rearrangement uses TRBV7-3 and TRBJ2-6, with D perhaps matching TRBD1 or TRBD2 (6 bases each). Germline-derived CDR1 and CDR2 are SGHTA and FQGTGA. V was cut by 5 bases and J by 0 bases, with 14 bases left in between. This CDR3 is 17 amino acids long. Here the CDR3 reads CASSPRGQSSGANVLTF. Here the CDR3 DNA reads TGTGCCAGCAGCCCTCGGGGGCAAAGCTCTGGGGCCAACGTCCTGACTTTC.